This entry lists 7 T cell receptor beta chains sequenced from one sample in a study of cytomegalovirus exposure and HLA in healthy donors. With 60 Vbeta and 13 Jbeta primers, the PCR was carried out. Generated by immunoSEQ multiplex PCR, the TCRdb table keeps only in-frame clones and is missing some. Of over 150,000 clones in the sample, more than 70% were seen once. Sequenced: PBMCs. The receptors were gathered from a boy younger than 10 in good health and CMV-seronegative.

The chain employs TRBV5-4 and TRBJ2-7, with D possibly being TRBD2 (5 bases). Trimming took off 1 base at V and 7 bases at J, with 15 bases between the two ends. This CDR3 is built from 14 residues. Germline V lookup: CDR1 SGHNT, CDR2 YYREEE (reference sequence). Here the CDR3 reads CASSLREGAWEQYF. The CDR3 bases are TGTGCCAGCAGCTTGCGCGAGGGAGCTTGGGAGCAGTACTTC.

The chain uses TRBV2 and TRBJ2-5; D remains ambiguous. V was shortened by 7 bases and J by 5 bases, with 8 bases between the two germline ends. The CDR3 consists of 11 residues. Germline V CDR1 and CDR2: SNHLY, FYNNEI. The CDR3 protein is CASNLRETQYF. CDR3 nucleotide sequence: TGTGCCAGCAATTTGAGGGAGACCCAGTACTTC.

The chain carries TRBV14 and TRBJ2-7, with TRBD1 matching over 8 bases. J was trimmed by 3 bases and V by 9 bases; bases with no gene match: 7. The CDR3 sequence is 13 residues long. CDR1 SGHDN and CDR2 FVKESK come from the germline V gene. The CDR3 loop reads CASTDRVGYEQYF. Here the CDR3 DNA reads TGTGCCAGTACGGACAGGGTCGGCTACGAGCAGTACTTC.

The J gene is TRBJ2-7, the V gene TRBV6-1, with 8 nucleotides matching TRBD1. The CDR3 is 14 amino acids. The germline V gene has CDR1 MNHNS and CDR2 SASEGT. Trimming cost V 6 bases and J 1 base; bases outside gene matches: 5. CDR3 loop: CASRLGTGSYEQYF. DNA of the CDR3: TGTGCCAGCAGGCTCGGGACAGGTTCCTACGAGCAGTACTTC.

The CDR3 DNA follows: TGTGCCAGCAGCTTGGTTTGGCGGGAGAGCTCCTACGAGCAGTACTTC. Amino acid sequence: CASSLVWRESSYEQYF. This chain connects TRBV5-6 to TRBJ2-7, with 7 bases lining up with TRBD2. Germline values: CDR1 SGHDT, CDR2 YYEEEE. J gave up 0 bases and V 0 bases, and 6 bases lay outside the gene matches. This CDR3 is built from 16 residues.

This chain joins TRBV29-1 and TRBJ1-1; the match to TRBD1 covers 10 bases. CDR3 length: 15 residues. Trimming took 4 bases from V and 6 from J; bases not matched to a gene: 11. Germline V gene data show CDR1 as SQVTM and CDR2 as ANQGSEA. The CDR3 loop reads CSVGTGGGRRPEAFF. Written as DNA, the CDR3 is TGCAGCGTTGGGACAGGGGGGGGGCGCCGCCCTGAAGCTTTCTTT.

The CDR3 sequence: CASSIIANYGYTF. CDR3 in DNA: TGTGCCAGTAGTATTATAGCTAACTATGGCTACACCTTC. This sequence joins TRBV19 and TRBJ1-2, with no clear D. The CDR3 consists of 13 residues. The germline gives CDR1 LNHDA, CDR2 SQIVND (reference sequence). V lost 3 bases, J lost 0 bases, and 5 bases lay in between. Filled out from reference TRBV19 and TRBJ1-2, the complete variable domain reads DGGITQSPKYLFRKEGQNVTLSCEQNLNHDAMYWYRQDPGQGLRLIYYSQIVNDFQKGDIAEGYSVSREKKESFPLTVTSAQKNPTAFYLCASSIIANYGYTFGSGTRLTVV.